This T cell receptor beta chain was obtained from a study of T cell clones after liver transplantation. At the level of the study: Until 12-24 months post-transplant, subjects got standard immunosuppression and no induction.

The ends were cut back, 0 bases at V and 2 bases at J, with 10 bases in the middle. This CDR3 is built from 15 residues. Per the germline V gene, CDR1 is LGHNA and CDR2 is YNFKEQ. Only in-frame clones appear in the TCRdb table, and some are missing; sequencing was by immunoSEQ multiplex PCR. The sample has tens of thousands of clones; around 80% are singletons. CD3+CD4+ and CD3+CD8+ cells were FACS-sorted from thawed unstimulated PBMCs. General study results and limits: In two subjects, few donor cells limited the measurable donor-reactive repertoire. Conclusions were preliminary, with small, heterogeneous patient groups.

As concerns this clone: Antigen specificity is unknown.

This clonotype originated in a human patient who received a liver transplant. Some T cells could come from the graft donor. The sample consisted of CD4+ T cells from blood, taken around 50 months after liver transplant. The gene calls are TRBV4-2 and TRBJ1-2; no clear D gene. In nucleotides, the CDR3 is TGTGCCAGCAGCCAAGATGGAAAAGGGAACTATGGCTACACCTTC. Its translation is CASSQDGKGNYGYTF.